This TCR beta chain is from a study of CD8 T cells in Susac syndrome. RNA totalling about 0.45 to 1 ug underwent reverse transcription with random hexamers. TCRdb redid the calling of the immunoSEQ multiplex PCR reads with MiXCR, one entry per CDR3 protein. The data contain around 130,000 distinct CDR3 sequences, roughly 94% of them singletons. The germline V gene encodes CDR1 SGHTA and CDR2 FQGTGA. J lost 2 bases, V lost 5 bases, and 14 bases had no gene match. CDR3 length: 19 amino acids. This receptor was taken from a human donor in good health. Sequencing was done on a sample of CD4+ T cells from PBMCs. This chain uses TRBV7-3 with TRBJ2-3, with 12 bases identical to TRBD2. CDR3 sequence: CASSRTPPGLAGSTDTQYF. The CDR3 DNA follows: TGTGCCAGCAGCCGAACCCCGCCCGGACTAGCGGGGTCCACAGATACGCAGTATTTT. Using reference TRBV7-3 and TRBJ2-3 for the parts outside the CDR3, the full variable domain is GAGVSQTPSNKVTEKGKYVELRCDPISGHTALYWYRQSLGQGPEFLIYFQGTGAADDSGLPNDRFFAVRPEGSVSTLKIQRTERGDSAVYLCASSRTPPGLAGSTDTQYFGPGTRLTVL.